This T cell receptor beta chain appears in the sequencing data of a study of T cells in Graves' hyperthyroidism and ophthalmopathy. Study-wide points: A model built on 13 V-J features separated ophthalmopathy from stable hyperthyroidism.

Germline CDR1 is SGHAT and CDR2 is FQDESV (reference sequence). The ends were cut back, 6 bases at V and 5 bases at J, with 11 bases in the middle. The CDR3 length is 12 residues. From RNA transcripts, TCR beta CDR3 regions were amplified. HTBI primers were employed in a first-round RT-PCR of the TCR CDR3. TCRdb analysed the multiplex PCR reads with MiXCR anew, one entry per CDR3 protein. The sample carries fewer than 400,000 distinct CDR3 sequences, 25% recorded once. This clonotype showed up many times. The target antigen is unknown. V usage is TRBV11-1 and J usage is TRBJ2-7; tentatively, D is TRBD1 (5 bases). Sequenced: blood. The sequence was obtained from a man aged 50 to 60 with Graves' hyperthyroidism. CDR3 sequence (DNA): TGTGCCAGCAGTTCAGACAGCCACGAGCAGTACTTC. This codes for CASSSDSHEQYF.